This passage covers 9 T cell receptor beta chains from one sample sequenced in a study of pediatric ulcerative colitis (dated by TCRdb to the late 2010s). One to two pinch biopsies were taken from the rectum for research during colonoscopy. Libraries were built with the immunoSEQ multiplex PCR assay. In TCRdb, the immuneACCESS table is reduced to in-frame sequences with V and J assigned. These tables do not hold every clone; where another copy was compared, an unresolved V gene accounts for under half, and the others remain unexplained. This sample lists tens of thousands of clones; over 70% were detected once. 3% to 4.5% of the sample is held by the ten biggest clonotypes. What was sequenced was gut tissue. The receptors were gathered from a girl between 5 and 17 years old with moderate ulcerative colitis.

This chain links TRBV7-9 with TRBJ2-7; D unresolved. The V gene's germline CDR1 is SEHNR and CDR2 FQNEAQ (reference sequence). V lost 0 bases and J 4 bases, leaving 4 bases between the germline ends. CDR3 length: 12 amino acids. Here the CDR3 reads CASSLAFYEQYF. In DNA form, the CDR3 reads TGTGCCAGCAGCTTAGCCTTTTACGAGCAGTACTTC.

The gene calls are TRBV19 and TRBJ1-5; TRBD1 is a possible D gene (5 bases). The CDR3 totals 17 residues. Germline CDR1 is LNHDA and CDR2 is SQIVND (reference sequence). V shed 3 bases and J shed 0 bases, with 15 bases lying between them. The CDR3 reads CASSITSGELSNQPQHF. CDR3 DNA: TGTGCCAGTAGTATTACGTCGGGGGAACTTAGCAATCAGCCCCAGCATTTT.

The chain employs TRBV5-1 and TRBJ2-3; D is undetermined. V lost 3 bases and J lost 5, with 4 bases in between. In germline, CDR1 is SGHRS, CDR2 YFSETQ. CDR3 length equals 11 residues. The CDR3 nucleotides are TGCGCCAGCAGCTCCGAAGATACGCAGTATTTT. Amino acid sequence: CASSSEDTQYF.

This clone has a single count. The V and J genes are TRBV19 and TRBJ1-1, with no clear D. V lost 5 bases to trimming and J lost 1 base, with 5 bases between them. Germline-derived CDR1 and CDR2 are LNHDA and SQIVND (reference sequence). This CDR3 has 12 residues. The CDR3, as DNA: TGTGCCAGTAGTGGGCAGAACACTGAAGCTTTCTTT. Translated, it gives CASSGQNTEAFF.

The CDR3 DNA reads TGTGCCAGCAGTCGACCGGGACAGGGTGGAAAGACCCAGTACTTC. Translation gives CASSRPGQGGKTQYF. The rearrangement joins TRBV6-5 to TRBJ2-5; 9 nucleotides match TRBD1. This CDR3 comprises 15 residues. The germline gives CDR1 MNHEY, CDR2 SVGAGI. V lost 5 bases and J lost 6; bases outside the gene matches: 10.

J is TRBJ2-7 and V is TRBV19; D gene unclear. V dropped 1 base and J dropped 0 bases, with 7 bases sitting between them. Germline CDR1 is LNHDA and CDR2 is SQIVND (reference sequence). This CDR3 is built from 14 residues. The DNA of the CDR3 is TGTGCCAGTAGTATAGGAGACGGCTCCTACGAGCAGTACTTC. It codes for CASSIGDGSYEQYF.

The chain uses TRBV6-6 and TRBJ1-1; D is unclear. V was trimmed by 6 bases and J by 3 bases, leaving 8 bases between them. CDR3 length: 12 amino acids. Per germline, CDR1 MNHNY and CDR2 SVGAGI (reference sequence). The CDR3 here is CASSPGYTEAFF. In DNA, the CDR3 is TGTGCCAGCAGCCCCGGCTACACTGAAGCTTTCTTT.

The J gene is TRBJ2-1, the V gene TRBV7-2; 13 positions match TRBD2. The V gene's germline CDR1 is SGHTA and CDR2 FQGNSA. Unmatched junction bases numbered 9, after V lost 5 bases and J lost 8 bases. The CDR3 is 16 amino acids. The CDR3 is CASSRGLAGEVYEQFF. The DNA for the CDR3 is TGTGCCAGCAGCAGAGGACTAGCGGGAGAGGTTTATGAGCAGTTCTTC.

J is TRBJ2-5 and V is TRBV27; TRBD2 might be the D (5 bases). V lost 0 bases and J 3 bases, leaving 11 bases between the germline ends. The germline CDR1 and CDR2 sequences are MNHEY and SMNVEV (reference sequence). CDR3 length: 15 amino acids. The CDR3 DNA reads TGTGCCAGCAGTTTATCGCTACTAGAGGAAGAGACCCAGTACTTC. Protein sequence: CASSLSLLEEETQYF.